The 22 T cell receptor beta chains below all came from one sample that was sequenced in a study of blood T cell repertoires in COVID-19. Only in-frame clones appear in the TCRdb table, and some are missing; sequencing was by immunoSEQ multiplex PCR. The repertoire holds under 350,000 clones, with approximately 91% as singletons. Sample: PBMCs or T cells enriched from blood (not recorded which). These receptors were collected from a woman aged 35 to 49 who had recovered from COVID-19.

This clone came up once. The chain couples TRBV7-9 to TRBJ2-7; TRBD2 is a possible D gene (5 bases). This CDR3 is built from 12 residues. Germline values: CDR1 SEHNR, CDR2 FQNEAQ (reference sequence). Trimming took off 5 bases at V and 7 bases at J, with 12 bases between the two ends. The CDR3 loop is CASSAEGREQYF. CDR3 in DNA: TGTGCCAGCAGCGCCGAGGGCCGGGAGCAGTACTTC.

This clone was counted a single time. The same CDR3 can be traced to other DNA sequences in this sample. The V call is TRBV5-1, the J call TRBJ2-3; 7 bases map to TRBD2. The germline V gene has CDR1 SGHRS and CDR2 YFSETQ. The CDR3 sequence is 16 residues long. The V segment lost 0 bases and the J segment 0 bases; nucleotides outside the gene matches: 4. The CDR3 spells CASSLGLAESTDTQYF. The CDR3 DNA reads TGCGCCAGCAGCTTGGGTCTAGCGGAGAGCACAGATACGCAGTATTTT. The variable domain in full, with the rest retrieved from reference TRBV5-1 and TRBJ2-3, is KAGVTQTPRYLIKTRGQQVTLSCSPISGHRSVSWYQQTPGQGLQFLFEYFSETQRNKGNFPGRFSGRQFSNSRSEMNVSTLELGDSALYLCASSLGLAESTDTQYFGPGTRLTVL.

This chain uses TRBV5-6 with TRBJ1-6, with D tentatively TRBD1 (6 bases). The germline V gene has CDR1 SGHDT and CDR2 YYEEEE. The CDR3 totals 16 residues. V lost 5 bases and J 6 bases, leaving 18 bases between the germline ends. CDR3 sequence (DNA): TGTGCCAGCAGATTACAGGGAAGAACGGCTAATTCACCCCTCCACTTT. Encoded protein: CASRLQGRTANSPLHF.

V gene TRBV2 combines with J gene TRBJ1-4, with D possibly being TRBD1 (5 bases). This CDR3 comprises 16 residues. Looked up from germline, CDR1 is SNHLY and CDR2 is FYNNEI. V shed 7 bases and J shed 8 bases, with 23 bases lying between them. The CDR3 DNA reads TGTGCCAGCATTAAAATATTGGGGGGATCGGGCGAAAAACTGTTTTTT. Translation gives CASIKILGGSGEKLFF.

The rearrangement links TRBV6-5 to TRBJ2-1; 11 nucleotides agree with TRBD2. Germline V gene sequence: CDR1 MNHEY, CDR2 SVGAGI. V lost 4 bases, J lost 4 bases, and 3 bases stayed unmatched. The CDR3 is 15 amino acids. The CDR3 nucleotides are TGTGCCAGCAGTTTAGCGGGAGGGCCGTACAATGAGCAGTTCTTC. It is translated as CASSLAGGPYNEQFF.

This chain links TRBV5-1 with TRBJ2-5; a possible D gene is TRBD2 (6 bases). Trimming removed 4 bases at V and 2 bases at J, with 18 bases between. Germline CDR1 and CDR2: SGHRS and YFSETQ. CDR3 length: 16 residues. This chain's CDR3 is CASSPYGTVYQETQYF. CDR3 nucleotide sequence: TGCGCCAGCAGCCCGTATGGGACTGTTTATCAAGAGACCCAGTACTTC.

V is TRBV7-9 and J is TRBJ2-3; D perhaps matches TRBD2 (5 bases). V lost 5 bases and J 0 bases, leaving 15 bases between the germline ends. The CDR3 is 16 residues long. Germline CDR1 reads SEHNR; CDR2 reads FQNEAQ (reference sequence). The CDR3 DNA is TGTGCCAGCAGCGAGGGTTCCGTCCGGAGCACAGATACGCAGTATTTT. Protein sequence: CASSEGSVRSTDTQYF.

The chain's CDR3 is CASSDGVTGVQLRQYF. CDR3 nucleotides: TGTGCCAGCAGTGATGGGGTGACGGGGGTCCAGTTACGGCAGTACTTC. This chain joins TRBV2 and TRBJ2-7; D possibly corresponds to TRBD2 (6 bases). The CDR3 totals 16 residues. The germline V gene has CDR1 SNHLY and CDR2 FYNNEI. Trimming took 3 bases from V and 9 from J, leaving 24 bases between them.

The J gene is TRBJ1-2, the V gene TRBV5-4; TRBD1 matches at 9 bases. With V trimmed by 4 bases and J by 3 bases, 4 bases remained unmatched. Germline CDR1 SGHNT, CDR2 YYREEE (reference sequence). There are 14 residues in the CDR3. As DNA, the CDR3 is TGTGCCAGCAGCCAGGGACAGGGAGACTATGGCTACACCTTC. Protein product: CASSQGQGDYGYTF.

The chain carries TRBV30 and TRBJ1-2, with 7 bases fitting TRBD1. Germline assignment: CDR1 GTSNPN and CDR2 SVGIG (reference sequence). The CDR3 sequence is 14 residues long. The trim removed 5 bases at V and 2 bases at J, leaving 8 bases unmatched. In DNA, the CDR3 is TGTGCCTGGGAGCCAAGACAGGGAAACTATGGCTACACCTTC. This translates into CAWEPRQGNYGYTF.

This clone was found a few times. This chain links TRBV7-2 with TRBJ2-7, with 13 bases aligning to TRBD2. CDR3 length: 16 residues. Trimming removed 5 bases from V and 4 bases from J; junction bases left unmatched: 8. The germline gives CDR1 SGHTA, CDR2 FQGNSA. CDR3: CASSPGTSGITYEQYF. In DNA form, the CDR3 reads TGTGCCAGCAGCCCAGGGACTAGCGGGATTACTTACGAGCAGTACTTC.

This chain joins TRBV4-1 and TRBJ2-7, with 8 bases that match TRBD1. V was pared by 4 bases and J by 5 bases, with 4 bases of the junction left unmatched. Germline CDR1 is MGHRA and CDR2 is YSYEKL. CDR3 length equals 13 residues. The CDR3 loop is CASSPRGLNEQYF. The CDR3 bases are TGCGCCAGCAGCCCCAGGGGGCTGAACGAGCAGTACTTC.

The V call is TRBV14, the J call TRBJ2-5, with D perhaps TRBD1 (6 bases). Germline assignment: CDR1 SGHDN and CDR2 FVKESK. This CDR3 contains 15 residues. V gave up 5 bases and J gave up 2 bases, with 15 bases separating them. Here the CDR3 reads CASSRLTGPQETQYF. CDR3 nucleotides: TGTGCCAGCAGCAGGTTGACAGGCCCACAAGAGACCCAGTACTTC.

The chain has TRBV27 and TRBJ2-7; D ambiguous. CDR3 length equals 14 residues. Germline lookup yields CDR1 MNHEY and CDR2 SMNVEV (reference sequence). Trimming shortened V by 10 bases and J by 2 bases, and 18 bases separated the two germline ends. The CDR3 DNA reads TGTGCCACATCTCCGGCGGCAGTTACCTACGAGCAGTACTTC. This encodes CATSPAAVTYEQYF.

The rearrangement joins TRBV2 to TRBJ2-7, with D possibly being TRBD2 (7 bases). The CDR3 is 13 amino acids. Germline lookup yields CDR1 SNHLY and CDR2 FYNNEI. V lost 6 bases to trimming and J lost 4 bases, with 13 bases between them. Written as DNA, the CDR3 is TGTGCCAGCAGCGGCGGGGGCCTATACGAGCAGTACTTC. As protein: CASSGGGLYEQYF.

The chain is built from TRBV14 and TRBJ1-2; D ambiguous. Trimming removed 4 bases at V and 0 bases at J, with 9 bases between. This CDR3 is 14 amino acids long. Germline loops: CDR1 SGHDN, CDR2 FVKESK. The DNA for the CDR3 is TGTGCCAGCAGCCTCTTCACAGCTAACTATGGCTACACCTTC. As protein: CASSLFTANYGYTF.

The chain is built from TRBV18 and TRBJ2-1; maybe TRBD1 (6 bases). Germline values: CDR1 KGHSH, CDR2 LQKENI. This CDR3 contains 15 residues. Trimming stripped 2 bases from V and 3 bases from J, with 11 bases between. Here the CDR3 DNA reads TGTGCCAGCTCACCAAGGGACACCTTCTACAATGAGCAGTTCTTC. This sequence encodes CASSPRDTFYNEQFF.

The gene calls are TRBV3-1 (or the pseudogene TRBV3-2) and TRBJ1-1, with D perhaps matching TRBD1 (5 bases). CDR3 length: 12 residues. The germline gives CDR1 LGHDT, CDR2 YNNKEL (reference sequence). The V and J ends lost 8 bases and 0 bases respectively, with 7 bases between them. The CDR3 nucleotides read TGTGCCAGCCGGGGGGTGAACACTGAAGCTTTCTTT. Protein: CASRGVNTEAFF.

CDR3 in amino acids: CASSLRQGANTEAFF. The CDR3 DNA reads as TGCGCCAGCAGCTTACGCCAGGGGGCAAACACTGAAGCTTTCTTT. The J gene is TRBJ1-1, the V gene TRBV5-1; 8 bases fit TRBD1. CDR1 and CDR2 from the germline V gene are SGHRS and YFSETQ. V lost 2 bases and J lost 2; bases outside the gene matches: 5. This CDR3 region has 15 residues.

J is TRBJ2-3 and V is TRBV18, with 8 bases fitting TRBD1. The CDR3 extends over 14 amino acids. The germline CDR1 and CDR2 sequences are KGHSH and LQKENI. V shed 5 bases and J 4 bases; nucleotides not matched to a gene: 5. CDR3 residues: CASSEDRVADTQYF. The CDR3 region has the DNA TGTGCCAGCTCAGAGGACAGGGTCGCAGATACGCAGTATTTT.

CDR3 DNA: TGTGCCAGCAGCCCCGGACAGACTATACCCTACGAGCAGTACTTC. Its translation: CASSPGQTIPYEQYF. The chain links TRBV7-6 to TRBJ2-7; a possible D gene is TRBD1 (6 bases). V gave up 5 bases and J gave up 2 bases, with 16 bases separating them. CDR1 and CDR2 from the germline V gene are SGHVS and FNYEAQ. This CDR3 comprises 15 residues.

The gene calls are TRBV7-2 and TRBJ2-4, with TRBD1 as a possible D gene (5 bases). The V end lost 5 bases, the J end lost 6 bases, and 11 bases lay between the germline ends. This CDR3 is 13 amino acids long. Germline loops: CDR1 SGHTA, CDR2 FQGNSA. The CDR3 region is CASSQTVLNIQYF. In DNA form, the CDR3 reads TGTGCCAGCAGCCAGACAGTTCTAAACATTCAGTACTTC.